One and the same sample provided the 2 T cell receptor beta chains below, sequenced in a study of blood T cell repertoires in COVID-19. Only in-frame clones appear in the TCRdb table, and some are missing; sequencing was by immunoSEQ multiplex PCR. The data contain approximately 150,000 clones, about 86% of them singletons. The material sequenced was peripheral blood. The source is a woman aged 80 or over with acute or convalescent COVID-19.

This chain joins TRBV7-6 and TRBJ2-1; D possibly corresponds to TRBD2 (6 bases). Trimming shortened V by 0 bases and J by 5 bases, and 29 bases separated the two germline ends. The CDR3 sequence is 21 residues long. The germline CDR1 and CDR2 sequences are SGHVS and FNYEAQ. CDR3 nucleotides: TGTGCCAGCAGCTTAGCGCTAAGTAGCTTCTTGCCCGGGACTCGGGACAATGAGCAGTTCTTC. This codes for CASSLALSSFLPGTRDNEQFF.

Written as DNA, the CDR3 is TGTGCCAGCAATCAGGGGGCCGCAGTAGGGGAACTGTTTTTT. Residues: CASNQGAAVGELFF. The rearrangement links TRBV2 to TRBJ1-4; TRBD1 matches at 8 bases. Trimming at V came to 7 bases and at J to 12 bases, leaving 13 bases not matched to a gene. This CDR3 comprises 14 residues. Germline V gene data show CDR1 as SNHLY and CDR2 as FYNNEI.